The rows below give T cell receptor beta chains drawn from one sample of a study of cytomegalovirus exposure and HLA in healthy donors. The table came from immunoSEQ multiplex PCR; TCRdb's copy has only in-frame clones and leaves some out. The sample has about 170,000 clones, 80% to 90% seen once. Source material: PBMCs. The receptors were sampled from a woman aged 18-29 years in good health and CMV-seronegative. Each CDR3 is given with its conserved first and last residue. Fields, in order: V gene, clone size, J gene, D gene, CDR3 protein, CDR3 DNA. A D gene is named only where the DNA matches it firmly. Clone size appears in some rows only: once, few, many, or a class for an expanded clone.

>TRBV14|-|TRBJ1-1|-
CASSQRDTSNTEAFF
TGTGCCAGCAGCCAACGGGACACCTCGAACACTGAAGCTTTCTTT
>TRBV7-2|-|TRBJ2-7|-
CASSGSPTYEQYF
TGTGCCAGTTCAGGGTCACCGACCTACGAGCAGTACTTC
>TRBV5-1|-|TRBJ2-5|TRBD2
CASSLGGGQETQYF
TGCGCCAGCAGCTTGGGGGGGGGCCAAGAGACCCAGTACTTC
>TRBV5-6|-|TRBJ1-2|-
CASSIQGSPTYGYTF
TGTGCCAGCAGCATACAGGGTTCCCCCACCTATGGCTACACCTTC
>TRBV5-4|few|TRBJ2-5|TRBD2
CASSLAGVGETQYF
TGTGCCAGCAGCCTAGCGGGAGTGGGGGAGACCCAGTACTTC
>TRBV7-3|-|TRBJ2-3|TRBD1
CASSRTGSTDTQYF
TGTGCCAGCAGCCGGACAGGGTCCACAGATACGCAGTATTTT
>TRBV27|once|TRBJ2-7|TRBD2
CASSPFERAGAIEQYF
TGTGCCAGCAGTCCCTTTGAGCGAGCGGGAGCAATCGAGCAGTACTTC
>TRBV7-3|-|TRBJ2-5|TRBD2
CASSPQTGTSGSQETQYF
TGTGCCAGCAGCCCCCAAACCGGGACTAGCGGAAGCCAAGAGACCCAGTACTTC
>TRBV28|once|TRBJ1-1|-
CASSLLRTEAFF
TGTGCCAGCAGTTTACTACGGACTGAAGCTTTCTTT
>TRBV6-5|-|TRBJ2-2|TRBD2
CASSYLREAGELFF
TGTGCCAGCAGTTACCTGCGGGAGGCCGGGGAGCTGTTTTTT
>TRBV27|-|TRBJ2-1|TRBD1
CASSRQGIANNEQFF
TGTGCCAGCAGTCGACAGGGGATCGCGAACAATGAGCAGTTCTTC
>TRBV5-1|-|TRBJ1-2|-
CASSLGQDYDSRDGYTF
TGCGCCAGCAGCTTGGGACAAGACTATGACTCTCGGGATGGCTACACCTTC
>TRBV27|-|TRBJ1-1|-
CASSTQWGGNTEAFF
TGTGCCAGCAGTACCCAGTGGGGGGGGAACACTGAAGCTTTCTTT
>TRBV20-1|-|TRBJ2-7|TRBD2
CSARAGYEQYF
TGCAGTGCCAGAGCGGGGTACGAGCAGTACTTC
>TRBV28|-|TRBJ2-4|-
CASSFHVGEFNIQYF
TGTGCCAGCAGTTTTCATGTAGGGGAATTTAACATTCAGTACTTC
>TRBV2|-|TRBJ1-1|TRBD1
CASSPTGGLGTEAFF
TGTGCCAGCAGTCCTACAGGGGGCCTTGGCACTGAAGCTTTCTTT
>TRBV5-6|-|TRBJ2-7|TRBD2
CASSLFSGRTREQYF
TGTGCCAGCAGCTTGTTTAGCGGGAGGACGCGCGAGCAGTACTTC
>TRBV28|-|TRBJ1-5|-
CASSLVARGQPQHF
TGTGCCAGCAGTTTAGTGGCGAGGGGGCAGCCCCAGCATTTT
>TRBV28|-|TRBJ2-5|-
CASGQETQYF
TGTGCCAGCGGGCAGGAGACCCAGTACTTC
>TRBV5-5|once|TRBJ2-7|-
CASSLNRASYEQYF
TGTGCCAGCAGCTTGAACAGGGCCTCCTACGAGCAGTACTTC
>TRBV28|once|TRBJ1-5|-
CASSLWGGQGNQPQHF
TGTGCCAGCAGTTTATGGGGGGGGCAGGGCAATCAGCCCCAGCATTTT
>TRBV6-1|-|TRBJ2-1|TRBD2
CASRSQAGGNNEQFF
TGTGCCAGCAGATCCCAAGCGGGAGGGAACAATGAGCAGTTCTTC
>TRBV27|once|TRBJ2-5|-
CASSLLPPETQYF
TGTGCCAGCAGTTTACTACCCCCAGAGACCCAGTACTTC
>TRBV9|-|TRBJ2-7|TRBD2
CASSVAGTSGTYEQYF
TGTGCCAGCAGCGTAGCTGGGACTAGCGGGACCTACGAGCAGTACTTC
>TRBV5-1|-|TRBJ2-1|-
CASSSGNSYNEQFF
TGCGCCAGCAGCTCGGGGAACTCCTACAATGAGCAGTTCTTC
>TRBV5-1|-|TRBJ2-1|-
CASMSKLF
TGCGCCAGCATGAGTAAGCTCTTC
>TRBV11-3|-|TRBJ2-2|TRBD2
CASSPPGGSHNTGELFF
TGTGCCAGCAGCCCTCCCGGGGGGAGTCACAACACCGGGGAGCTGTTTTTT
>TRBV7-8|once|TRBJ2-7|TRBD2
CASSQTSGTSYEQYF
TGTGCCAGCAGCCAGACAAGCGGGACTAGCTACGAGCAGTACTTC
>TRBV9|once|TRBJ2-7|-
CASSVAWRDSSYEQYF
TGTGCCAGCAGCGTAGCTTGGCGGGACTCCTCCTACGAGCAGTACTTC
>TRBV30|few|TRBJ1-2|TRBD1
CAWSVETGTNYGYTF
TGTGCCTGGAGTGTAGAGACAGGGACTAACTATGGCTACACCTTC
>TRBV7-9|few|TRBJ1-5|TRBD1
CASSLGTGVDQPQHF
TGTGCCAGCAGCCTCGGGACAGGGGTTGATCAGCCCCAGCATTTT
>TRBV28|once|TRBJ2-2|TRBD1
CASSVPSTGATNTGELFF
TGTGCCAGCAGCGTACCCTCGACAGGGGCAACGAACACCGGGGAGCTGTTTTTT